The subject of this entry is one TCR beta chain. TCRdb's copy holds only in-frame clones and misses some; the assay was immunoSEQ multiplex PCR. The data show approximately 210,000 clones, around nine tenths seen once. This entry comes from a study of blood T cell repertoires in COVID-19. For the study at large: Collection of acute and convalescent COVID-19 samples took place in the United States, Italy and Spain. PBMCs, B-cell-depleted T cells, or T cells were the source of the cDNA or gDNA that made up the material.

Germline lookup yields CDR1 MNHEY and CDR2 SVGAGI. The CDR3 consists of 13 residues. The trim removed 10 bases at V and 4 bases at J, leaving 9 bases unmatched. This chain links TRBV6-5 with TRBJ1-2; 7 bases map to TRBD1. The sequence derives from a young man in a cohort exposed to, infected with or recovered from COVID-19 (not recorded which). Sequences were obtained from PBMCs or T cells enriched from blood (not recorded which). This CDR3 is CATLTGIVYGYTF. DNA of the CDR3: TGTGCCACCTTGACAGGGATAGTCTATGGCTACACCTTC.